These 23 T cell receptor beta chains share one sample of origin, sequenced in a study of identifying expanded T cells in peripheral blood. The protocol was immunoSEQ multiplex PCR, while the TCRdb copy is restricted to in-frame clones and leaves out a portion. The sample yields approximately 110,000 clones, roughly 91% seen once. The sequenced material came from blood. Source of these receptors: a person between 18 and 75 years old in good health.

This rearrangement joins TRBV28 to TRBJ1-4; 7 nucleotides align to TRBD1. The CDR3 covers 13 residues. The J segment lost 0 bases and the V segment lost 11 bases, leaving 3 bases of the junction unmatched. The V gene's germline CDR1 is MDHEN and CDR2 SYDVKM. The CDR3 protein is CAGRGPTNEKLFF. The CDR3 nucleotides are TGTGCCGGAAGGGGGCCAACTAATGAAAAACTGTTTTTT.

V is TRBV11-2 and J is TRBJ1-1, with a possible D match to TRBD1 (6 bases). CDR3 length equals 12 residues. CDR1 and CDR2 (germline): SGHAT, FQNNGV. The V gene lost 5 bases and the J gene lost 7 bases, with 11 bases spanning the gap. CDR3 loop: CASSDSGVEAFF. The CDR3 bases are TGTGCCAGCAGCGATTCAGGGGTTGAAGCTTTCTTT.

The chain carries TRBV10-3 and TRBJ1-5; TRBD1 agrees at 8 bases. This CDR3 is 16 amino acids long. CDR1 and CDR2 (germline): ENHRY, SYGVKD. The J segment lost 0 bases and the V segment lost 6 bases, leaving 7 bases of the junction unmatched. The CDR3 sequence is CAISGGQGNSNQPQHF. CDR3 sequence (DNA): TGTGCCATCAGCGGAGGACAGGGCAATAGCAATCAGCCCCAGCATTTT.

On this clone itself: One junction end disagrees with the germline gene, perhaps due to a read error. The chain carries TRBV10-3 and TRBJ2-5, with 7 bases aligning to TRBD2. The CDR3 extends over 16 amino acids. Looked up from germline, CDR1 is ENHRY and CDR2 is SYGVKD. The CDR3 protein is CASSYSLAVFQETQYF. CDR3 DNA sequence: TGTGCCAGCAGTTACAGCCTAGCGGTATTCCAAGAGACCCAGTACTTC.

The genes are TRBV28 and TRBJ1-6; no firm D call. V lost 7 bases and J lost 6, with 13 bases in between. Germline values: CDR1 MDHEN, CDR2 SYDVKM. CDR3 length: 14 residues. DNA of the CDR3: TGTGCCAGCAATAGGGAAACGTTTAATTCACCCCTCCACTTT. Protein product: CASNRETFNSPLHF.

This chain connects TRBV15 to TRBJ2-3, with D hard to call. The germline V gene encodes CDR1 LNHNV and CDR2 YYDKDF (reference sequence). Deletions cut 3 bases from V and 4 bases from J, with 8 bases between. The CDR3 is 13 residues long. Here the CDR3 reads CATSSGNSDTQYF. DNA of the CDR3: TGTGCCACCAGCAGTGGCAATTCAGATACGCAGTATTTT.

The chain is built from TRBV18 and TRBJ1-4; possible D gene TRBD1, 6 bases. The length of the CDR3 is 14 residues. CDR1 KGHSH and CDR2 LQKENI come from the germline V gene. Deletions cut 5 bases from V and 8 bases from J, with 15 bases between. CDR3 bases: TGTGCCAGCTCATCCAGGGGTAAGAGCGAAAAACTGTTTTTT. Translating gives CASSSRGKSEKLFF.

CDR3 in amino acids: CASSFNQPQHF. As DNA, the CDR3 is TGTGCCAGCAGTTTCAATCAGCCCCAGCATTTT. This rearrangement joins TRBV28 to TRBJ1-5; unclear D gene. V lost 3 bases to trimming and J lost 3 bases, with 0 bases between them. The germline V gene has CDR1 MDHEN and CDR2 SYDVKM. The CDR3 contains 11 residues.

The CDR3 DNA reads as TGCGCCAGCAGCTTGCGTTCCGGGTTGGGCTATGGCTACACCTTC. Amino acid sequence: CASSLRSGLGYGYTF. This rearrangement joins TRBV5-1 to TRBJ1-2; D is uncertain. Trimming stripped 1 base from V and 4 bases from J, with 14 bases between. CDR3 length equals 15 residues. From germline, CDR1 is SGHRS and CDR2 YFSETQ.

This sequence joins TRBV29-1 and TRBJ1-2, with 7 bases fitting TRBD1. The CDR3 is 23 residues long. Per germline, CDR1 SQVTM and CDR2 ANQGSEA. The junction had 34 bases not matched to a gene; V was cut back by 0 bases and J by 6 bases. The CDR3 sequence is CSVEEQVPWPSAKGAREEDGYTF. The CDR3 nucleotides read TGCAGCGTTGAAGAGCAGGTCCCTTGGCCGAGCGCTAAGGGGGCGAGGGAGGAAGATGGCTACACCTTC. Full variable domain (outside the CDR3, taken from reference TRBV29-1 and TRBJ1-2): SAVISQKPSRDICQRGTSLTIQCQVDSQVTMMFWYRQQPGQSLTLIATANQGSEATYESGFVIDKFPISRPNLTFSTLTVSNMSPEDSSIYLCSVEEQVPWPSAKGAREEDGYTFGSGTRLTVV.

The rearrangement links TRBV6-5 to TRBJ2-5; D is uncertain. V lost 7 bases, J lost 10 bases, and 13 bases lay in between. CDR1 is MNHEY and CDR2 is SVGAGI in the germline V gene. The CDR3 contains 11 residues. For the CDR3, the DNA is TGTGCCAGCACCTTCACCCCTTGCCAGTACTTC. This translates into CASTFTPCQYF.

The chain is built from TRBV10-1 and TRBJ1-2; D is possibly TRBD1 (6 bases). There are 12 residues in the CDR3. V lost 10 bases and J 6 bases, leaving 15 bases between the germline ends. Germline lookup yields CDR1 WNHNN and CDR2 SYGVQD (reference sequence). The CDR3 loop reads CATLGGGHGYTF. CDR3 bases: TGCGCCACGCTAGGGGGAGGTCATGGCTACACCTTC.

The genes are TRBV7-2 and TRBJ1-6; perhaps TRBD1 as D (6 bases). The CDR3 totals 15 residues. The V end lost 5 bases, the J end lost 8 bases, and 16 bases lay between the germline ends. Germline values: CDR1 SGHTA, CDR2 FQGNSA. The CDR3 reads CASSLQGASDSPLHF. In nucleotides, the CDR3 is TGTGCCAGCAGCCTACAGGGAGCCAGTGATTCACCCCTCCACTTT.

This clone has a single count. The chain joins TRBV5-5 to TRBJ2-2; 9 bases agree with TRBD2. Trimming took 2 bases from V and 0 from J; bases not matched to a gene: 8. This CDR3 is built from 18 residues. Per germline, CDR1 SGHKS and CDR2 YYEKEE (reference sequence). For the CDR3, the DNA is TGTGCCAGCAGCTTAGGGCTAGCGGGGAGGGCGAACACCGGGGAGCTGTTTTTT. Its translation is CASSLGLAGRANTGELFF. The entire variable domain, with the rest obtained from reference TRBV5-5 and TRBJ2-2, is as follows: DAGVTQSPTHLIKTRGQQVTLRCSPISGHKSVSWYQQVLGQGPQFIFQYYEKEERGRGNFPDRFSARQFPNYSSELNVNALLLGDSALYLCASSLGLAGRANTGELFFGEGSRLTVL.

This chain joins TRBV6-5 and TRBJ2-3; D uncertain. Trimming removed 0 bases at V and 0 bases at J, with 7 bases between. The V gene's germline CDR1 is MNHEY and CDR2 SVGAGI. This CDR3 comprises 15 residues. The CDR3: CASSYSATSTDTQYF. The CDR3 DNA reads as TGTGCCAGCAGTTACTCGGCTACGAGCACAGATACGCAGTATTTT.

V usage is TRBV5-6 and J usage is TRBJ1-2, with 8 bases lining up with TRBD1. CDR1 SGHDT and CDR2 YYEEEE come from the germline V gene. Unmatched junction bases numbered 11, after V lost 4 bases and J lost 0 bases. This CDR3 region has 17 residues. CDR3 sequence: CASSSQDRVSSNYGYTF. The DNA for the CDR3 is TGTGCCAGCAGCAGTCAGGACAGGGTATCCTCTAACTATGGCTACACCTTC. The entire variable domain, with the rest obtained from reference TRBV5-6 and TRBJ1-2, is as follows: DAGVTQSPTHLIKTRGQQVTLRCSPKSGHDTVSWYQQALGQGPQFIFQYYEEEERQRGNFPDRFSGHQFPNYSSELNVNALLLGDSALYLCASSSQDRVSSNYGYTFGSGTRLTVV.

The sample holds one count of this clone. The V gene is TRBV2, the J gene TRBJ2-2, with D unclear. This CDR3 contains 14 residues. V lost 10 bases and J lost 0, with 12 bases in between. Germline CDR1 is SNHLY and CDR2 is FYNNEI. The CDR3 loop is CATLRSSNTGELFF. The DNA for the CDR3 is TGTGCCACCCTAAGGAGCTCGAACACCGGGGAGCTGTTTTTT.

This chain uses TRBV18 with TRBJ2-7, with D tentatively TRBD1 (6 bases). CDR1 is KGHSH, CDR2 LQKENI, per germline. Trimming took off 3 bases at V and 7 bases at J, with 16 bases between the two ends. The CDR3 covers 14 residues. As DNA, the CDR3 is TGTGCCAGCTCACCTGTCGTAGGGGGTCGGGAGCAGTACTTC. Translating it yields CASSPVVGGREQYF.

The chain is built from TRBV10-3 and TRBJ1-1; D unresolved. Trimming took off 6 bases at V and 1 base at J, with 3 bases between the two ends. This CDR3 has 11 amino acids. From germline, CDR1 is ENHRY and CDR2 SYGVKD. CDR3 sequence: CAIRENTEAFF. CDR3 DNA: TGTGCCATCAGGGAGAACACTGAAGCTTTCTTT.

Written as DNA, the CDR3 is TGTGCCAGCAGCTTCCTGGGGGGGGAAGACTACGAGCAGTACTTC. It encodes CASSFLGGEDYEQYF. The rearrangement joins TRBV14 to TRBJ2-7; 7 bases map to TRBD2. Germline-derived CDR1 and CDR2 are SGHDN and FVKESK. V dropped 5 bases and J dropped 3; count of bases not matched to a gene: 10. The CDR3 has 15 residues.

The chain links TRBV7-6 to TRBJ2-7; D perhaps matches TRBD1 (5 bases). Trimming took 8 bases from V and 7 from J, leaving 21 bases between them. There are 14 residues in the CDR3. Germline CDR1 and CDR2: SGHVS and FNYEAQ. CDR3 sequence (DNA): TGTGCCAGCGGGCAGGGCGACCCCTTTGGGGAGCAGTACTTC. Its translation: CASGQGDPFGEQYF.

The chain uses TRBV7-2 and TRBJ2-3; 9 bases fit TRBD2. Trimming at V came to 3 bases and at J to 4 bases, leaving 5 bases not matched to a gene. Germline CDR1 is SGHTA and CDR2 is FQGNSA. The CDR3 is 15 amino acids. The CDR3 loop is CASSFRAGGADTQYF. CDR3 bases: TGTGCCAGCAGCTTCAGGGCGGGGGGGGCAGATACGCAGTATTTT. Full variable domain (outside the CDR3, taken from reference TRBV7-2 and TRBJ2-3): GAGVSQSPSNKVTEKGKDVELRCDPISGHTALYWYRQSLGQGLEFLIYFQGNSAPDKSGLPSDRFSAERTGGSVSTLTIQRTQQEDSAVYLCASSFRAGGADTQYFGPGTRLTVL.

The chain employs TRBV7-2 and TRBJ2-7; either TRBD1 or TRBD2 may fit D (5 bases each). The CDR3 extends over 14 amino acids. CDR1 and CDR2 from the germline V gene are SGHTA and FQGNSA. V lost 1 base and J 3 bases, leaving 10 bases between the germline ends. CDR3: CASSLDSGSYEQYF. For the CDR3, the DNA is TGTGCCAGCAGCTTAGATTCAGGGAGCTACGAGCAGTACTTC. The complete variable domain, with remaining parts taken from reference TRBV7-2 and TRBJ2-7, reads GAGVSQSPSNKVTEKGKDVELRCDPISGHTALYWYRQSLGQGLEFLIYFQGNSAPDKSGLPSDRFSAERTGGSVSTLTIQRTQQEDSAVYLCASSLDSGSYEQYFGPGTRLTVT.